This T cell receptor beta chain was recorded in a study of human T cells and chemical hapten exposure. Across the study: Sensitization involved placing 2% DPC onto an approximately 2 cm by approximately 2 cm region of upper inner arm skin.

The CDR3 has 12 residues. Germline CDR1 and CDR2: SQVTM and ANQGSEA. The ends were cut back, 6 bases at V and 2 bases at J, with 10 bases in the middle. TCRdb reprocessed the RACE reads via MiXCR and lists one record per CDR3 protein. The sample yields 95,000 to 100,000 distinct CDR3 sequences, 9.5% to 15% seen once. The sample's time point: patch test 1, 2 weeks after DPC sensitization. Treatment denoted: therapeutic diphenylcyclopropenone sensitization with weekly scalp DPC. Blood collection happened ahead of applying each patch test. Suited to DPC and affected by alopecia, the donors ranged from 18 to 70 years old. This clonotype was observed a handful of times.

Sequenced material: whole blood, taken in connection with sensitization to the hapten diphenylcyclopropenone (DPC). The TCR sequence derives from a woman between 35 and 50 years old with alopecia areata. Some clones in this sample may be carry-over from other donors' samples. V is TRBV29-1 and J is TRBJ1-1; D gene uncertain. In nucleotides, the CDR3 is TGCAGCGTAGTCACAGTTAACACTGAAGCTTTCTTT. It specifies CSVVTVNTEAFF.